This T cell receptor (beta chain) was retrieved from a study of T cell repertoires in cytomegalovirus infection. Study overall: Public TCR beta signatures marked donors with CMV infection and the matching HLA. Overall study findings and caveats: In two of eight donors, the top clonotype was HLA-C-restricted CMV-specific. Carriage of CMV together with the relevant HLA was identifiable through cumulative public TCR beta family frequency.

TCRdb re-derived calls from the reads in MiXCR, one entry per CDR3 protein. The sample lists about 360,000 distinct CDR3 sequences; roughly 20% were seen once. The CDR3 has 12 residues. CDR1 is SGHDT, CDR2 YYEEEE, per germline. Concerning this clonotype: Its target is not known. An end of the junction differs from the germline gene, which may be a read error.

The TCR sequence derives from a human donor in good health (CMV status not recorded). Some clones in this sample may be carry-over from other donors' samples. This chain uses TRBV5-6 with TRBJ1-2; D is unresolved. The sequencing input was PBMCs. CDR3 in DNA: TGTGCCAGCAGCTTGACGGCCCGACATACGAAATTC. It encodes CASSLTARHTKF.